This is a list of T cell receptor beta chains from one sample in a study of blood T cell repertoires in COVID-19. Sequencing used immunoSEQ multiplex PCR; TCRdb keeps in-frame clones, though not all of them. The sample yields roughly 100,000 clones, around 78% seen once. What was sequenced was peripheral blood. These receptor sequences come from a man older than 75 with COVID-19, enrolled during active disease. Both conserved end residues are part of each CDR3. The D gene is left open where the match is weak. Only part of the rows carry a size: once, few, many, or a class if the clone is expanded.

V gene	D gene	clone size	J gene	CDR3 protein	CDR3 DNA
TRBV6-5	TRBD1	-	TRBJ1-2	CASSYSSTGIYGYTF	TGTGCCAGCAGTTACTCGTCGACAGGGATCTATGGCTACACCTTC
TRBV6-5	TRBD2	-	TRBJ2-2	CASSSTSGLNTGELFF	TGTGCCAGCAGTTCGACTAGCGGACTGAACACCGGGGAGCTGTTTTTT
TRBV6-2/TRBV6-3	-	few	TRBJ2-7	CASSYSSVSSYEQYF	TGTGCCAGCAGTTACTCGAGCGTGAGCTCCTACGAGCAGTACTTC
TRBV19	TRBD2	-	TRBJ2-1	CASSLLGTSGNNEQFF	TGTGCCAGTAGTCTACTTGGGACTAGCGGGAACAATGAGCAGTTCTTC
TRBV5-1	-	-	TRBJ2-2	CASSLGLIANTGELFF	TGCGCCAGCAGCTTGGGACTTATTGCGAACACCGGGGAGCTGTTTTTT
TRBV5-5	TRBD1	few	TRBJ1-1	CASSPLTGWATEAFF	TGTGCCAGCAGCCCCCTGACAGGGTGGGCCACTGAAGCTTTCTTT
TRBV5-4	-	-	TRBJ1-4	CASSLGNQDEKLFF	TGTGCCAGCAGCCTGGGAAACCAGGATGAAAAACTGTTTTTT
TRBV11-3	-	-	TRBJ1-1	CASSLSQTEAFF	TGTGCCAGCAGCTTATCCCAGACTGAAGCTTTCTTT
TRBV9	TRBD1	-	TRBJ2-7	CASSAGQGPFEQYF	TGTGCCAGCAGCGCGGGACAGGGACCTTTCGAGCAGTACTTC
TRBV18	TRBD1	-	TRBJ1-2	CASSPLDRGDYGYTF	TGTGCCAGCTCACCATTGGACAGGGGGGACTATGGCTACACCTTC
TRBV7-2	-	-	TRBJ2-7	CASSLYSYEQYF	TGTGCCAGCAGCTTGTACTCCTACGAGCAGTACTTC
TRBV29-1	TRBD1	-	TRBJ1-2	CSAGQGAAGGYTF	TGCAGCGCCGGACAGGGAGCGGCCGGCGGCTACACCTTC
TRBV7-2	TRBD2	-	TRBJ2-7	CASSSGRAHEQYF	TGTGCCAGCAGCTCAGGGAGGGCCCACGAGCAGTACTTC
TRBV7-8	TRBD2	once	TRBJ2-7	CASSFEEGLAGIDETYEQYF	TGTGCCAGCAGCTTCGAAGAGGGACTAGCGGGCATAGACGAGACCTACGAGCAGTACTTC
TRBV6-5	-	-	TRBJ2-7	CASSPDRQITYEQYF	TGTGCCAGCAGCCCCGATCGTCAGATTACCTACGAGCAGTACTTC
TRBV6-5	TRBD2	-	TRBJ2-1	CATNPRRGEYNEQFF	TGTGCCACCAACCCTCGCCGGGGGGAGTACAATGAGCAGTTCTTC
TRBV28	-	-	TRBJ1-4	CASARVSIKEKLFF	TGTGCCAGCGCCCGAGTCTCAATCAAAGAAAAACTGTTTTTT
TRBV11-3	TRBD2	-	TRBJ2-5	CASSLQGGETQYF	TGTGCCAGCAGCTTACAGGGAGGGGAGACCCAGTACTTC